These 6 T cell receptor beta chains originate from one sample sequenced in a study of brain T cells in children with intractable seizures. The data were produced by immunoSEQ multiplex PCR, yet TCRdb's version contains in-frame clones alone and is incomplete. The table has fewer than 150,000 clones, 90% to 95% seen once. Here the sequenced sample was peripheral blood, taken at surgery. These receptors originate from a boy under two years old with hemimegalencephaly and intractable seizures.

The rearrangement links TRBV5-6 to TRBJ1-1; 8 bases agree with TRBD1. This CDR3 is 13 amino acids long. The V segment lost 5 bases and the J segment 6 bases; nucleotides outside the gene matches: 6. The germline gives CDR1 SGHDT, CDR2 YYEEEE. CDR3 DNA: TGTGCCAGCAGGCAGGGGGCCGGGGCTGAAGCTTTCTTT. Translated: CASRQGAGAEAFF.

V usage is TRBV5-1 and J usage is TRBJ2-7; possibly TRBD1 for D (5 bases). Germline assignment: CDR1 SGHRS and CDR2 YFSETQ. The ends were cut back, 4 bases at V and 1 base at J, with 9 bases in the middle. CDR3 size: 13 residues. CDR3 region: CASSPRVSYEQYF. The CDR3 nucleotides are TGCGCCAGCAGCCCCAGGGTTTCCTACGAGCAGTACTTC.

The gene calls are TRBV27 and TRBJ1-2; D remains unclear. V lost 3 bases, J lost 5 bases, and 13 bases lay in between. Germline CDR1 reads MNHEY; CDR2 reads SMNVEV (reference sequence). The CDR3 sequence is 14 residues long. CDR3 in amino acids: CASSLGRGGYGYTF. The DNA of the CDR3 is TGTGCCAGCAGTTTGGGCCGGGGAGGGTATGGCTACACCTTC.

The chain links TRBV21-1 to TRBJ2-7; TRBD2 reflects the table's D call only, with no check against the DNA. TRBV21-1 is a recognized pseudogene. There are 16 residues in the CDR3. CDR3 in amino acids: CASSSFWTRAGYEQYF. DNA for the CDR3: TGTGCCAGCAGCTCCTTCTGGACTCGGGCCGGATACGAGCAGTACTTC.

The V call is TRBV19, the J call TRBJ2-1; D call uncertain. This CDR3 has 16 residues. V lost 3 bases, J lost 4 bases, and 16 bases lay in between. CDR1 and CDR2 from the germline V gene are LNHDA and SQIVND (reference sequence). CDR3 nucleotides: TGTGCCAGTAGTATCCGGACCCCCGCTCCTTACAATGAGCAGTTCTTC. This sequence encodes CASSIRTPAPYNEQFF.

This sequence joins TRBV6-2 or TRBV6-3 and TRBJ2-1, with a tentative D call TRBD2 (5 bases). CDR3 length equals 18 residues. The germline V gene has CDR1 MNHEY and CDR2 SVGEGT. V lost 2 bases and J 4 bases, leaving 21 bases between the germline ends. CDR3 sequence reads: CASSYDAQAAQTYNEQFF. DNA for the CDR3: TGTGCCAGCAGTTACGACGCCCAAGCGGCACAGACATACAATGAGCAGTTCTTC.